Each of the 6 T cell receptor beta chains below was sequenced from the same sample in a study of T cell repertoires in cytomegalovirus infection. TCRdb reprocessed the reads with MiXCR, giving one entry per CDR3 protein. The table records approximately 500,000 distinct CDR3 sequences, roughly 12% of them present only once. Material: PBMCs. The receptors here all came from a human donor in good health (CMV status not recorded). Some clones in this sample may be carry-over from other donors' samples.

This clonotype was counted many times. The chain is built from TRBV7-2 and TRBJ1-5; D may be TRBD1 (5 bases). This CDR3 is 13 amino acids long. Germline V CDR1 and CDR2: SGHTA, FQGNSA. V lost 5 bases and J lost 13, with 18 bases in between. Written as DNA, the CDR3 is TGTGCCAGCAGCAAATCGGGGGGACCGGGACAGCATTTT. It yields the protein CASSKSGGPGQHF. Complete variable domain (other parts from reference TRBV7-2 and TRBJ1-5): GAGVSQSPSNKVTEKGKDVELRCDPISGHTALYWYRQSLGQGLEFLIYFQGNSAPDKSGLPSDRFSAERTGGSVSTLTIQRTQQEDSAVYLCASSKSGGPGQHFGDGTRLSIL.

The rearrangement links TRBV9 to TRBJ2-6, with D tentatively TRBD1 or TRBD2 (6 bases each). Per germline, CDR1 SGDLS and CDR2 YYNGEE. V was pared by 2 bases and J by 2 bases, with 17 bases between. This CDR3 has 18 residues. The CDR3 DNA is TGTGCCAGCAGCGTCGGGGGCAGGGGTGCCCCTGGGGCCAACGTCCTGACTTTC. It specifies CASSVGGRGAPGANVLTF.

The rearrangement links TRBV5-6 to TRBJ2-1; the D gene is possibly TRBD2 (7 bases). V gave up 4 bases and J gave up 2 bases, with 16 bases separating them. The CDR3 contains 16 residues. Germline V gene data show CDR1 as SGHDT and CDR2 as YYEEEE. In DNA form, the CDR3 reads TGTGCCAGCAGCATGACGGGGGGCTTAGCCTACAATGAGCAGTTCTTC. Translated, it gives CASSMTGGLAYNEQFF.

This clonotype was seen more than once but under ten times. V is TRBV6-5 and J is TRBJ2-3; D is perhaps TRBD1 (6 bases). The CDR3 length is 17 residues. The V and J ends lost 0 bases and 8 bases respectively, with 21 bases between them. The germline CDR1 and CDR2 sequences are MNHEY and SVGAGI. The CDR3 bases are TGTGCCAGCAGTTACTCTTCGGACAGAAGGGGTTGGTCTACGCAGTATTTT. Translating it yields CASSYSSDRRGWSTQYF.

This clonotype was counted ten times or more. The chain has TRBV28 and TRBJ2-7; the D gene is possibly TRBD1 (5 bases). Trimming left V 8 bases short and J 3 bases short, with 17 bases between. Germline CDR1 reads MDHEN; CDR2 reads SYDVKM. The CDR3 sequence is 14 residues long. In DNA, the CDR3 is TGTGCCAGCGGCCGCCCAGGGATCGGCTACGAGCAGTACTTC. This encodes CASGRPGIGYEQYF.

Turning to this clonotype: Possible read error: a much larger clone is one base away. V and J are TRBV19 and TRBJ1-5, with D possibly TRBD1 on 6 matching bases. This CDR3 comprises 15 residues. Per germline, CDR1 LNHDA and CDR2 SQIVND (reference sequence). The CDR3 region has the DNA TGTGCCAGTAGGACCGCAGGGGCTAGCAATCGGCCCCAGCATTTT. Translated, it gives CASRTAGASNRPQHF.